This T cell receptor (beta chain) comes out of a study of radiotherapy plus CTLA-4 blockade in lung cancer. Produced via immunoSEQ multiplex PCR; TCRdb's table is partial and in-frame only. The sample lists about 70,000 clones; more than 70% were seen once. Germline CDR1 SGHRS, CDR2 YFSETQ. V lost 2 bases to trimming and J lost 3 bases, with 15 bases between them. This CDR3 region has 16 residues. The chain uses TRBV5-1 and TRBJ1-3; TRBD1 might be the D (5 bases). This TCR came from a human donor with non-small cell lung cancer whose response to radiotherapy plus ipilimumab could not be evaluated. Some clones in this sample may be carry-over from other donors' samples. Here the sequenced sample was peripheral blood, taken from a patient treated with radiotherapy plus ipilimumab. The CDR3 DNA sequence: TGCGCCAGCAGCTTAGGGTCACAGGCTGGTGGAAACACCATATATTTT. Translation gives CASSLGSQAGGNTIYF. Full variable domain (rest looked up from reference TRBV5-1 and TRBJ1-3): KAGVTQTPRYLIKTRGQQVTLSCSPISGHRSVSWYQQTPGQGLQFLFEYFSETQRNKGNFPGRFSGRQFSNSRSEMNVSTLELGDSALYLCASSLGSQAGGNTIYFGEGSWLTVV.